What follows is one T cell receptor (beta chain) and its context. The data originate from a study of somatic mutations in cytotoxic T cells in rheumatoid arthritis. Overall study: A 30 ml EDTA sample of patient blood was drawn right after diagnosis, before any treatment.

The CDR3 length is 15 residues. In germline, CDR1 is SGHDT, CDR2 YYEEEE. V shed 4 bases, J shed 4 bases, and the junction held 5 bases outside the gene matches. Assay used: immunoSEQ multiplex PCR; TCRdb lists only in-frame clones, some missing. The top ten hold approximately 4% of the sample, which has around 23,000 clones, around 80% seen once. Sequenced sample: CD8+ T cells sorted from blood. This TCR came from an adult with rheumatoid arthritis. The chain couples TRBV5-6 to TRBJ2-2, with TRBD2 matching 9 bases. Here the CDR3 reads CASSPTSGSTGELFF. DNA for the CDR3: TGTGCCAGCAGCCCGACTAGCGGCTCCACCGGGGAGCTGTTTTTT.